These 5 T cell receptor beta chains were sequenced from one sample in a study of shared clonotypes between healthy human individuals. Data came from immunoSEQ multiplex PCR; TCRdb stores just in-frame clones and leaves some out. The profile shows approximately 1.5 million clones, approximately 98.5% of them singletons. The material sequenced was naive CD4+ T cells sorted from blood. The subset here: CD45RA+ positively selected. The source of these receptors is a young man in good health.

Comments on this clone: Different DNA sequences within this sample yield the same CDR3. The chain employs TRBV5-4 and TRBJ2-3, with 7 bases that match TRBD1. This CDR3 is built from 14 residues. The germline V gene has CDR1 SGHNT and CDR2 YYREEE (reference sequence). The ends lost 1 base at V and 3 bases at J; junction bases unmatched: 2. The CDR3 nucleotides read TGTGCCAGCAGCTTGCGACAGGGAACAGATACGCAGTATTTT. Its protein product is CASSLRQGTDTQYF.

The rearrangement uses TRBV5-4 and TRBJ1-2, with a tentative D call TRBD1 (6 bases). The CDR3 totals 13 residues. The V gene's germline CDR1 is SGHNT and CDR2 YYREEE (reference sequence). V dropped 3 bases and J dropped 8 bases, with 14 bases sitting between them. The CDR3 loop is CASSSWGALGYTF. CDR3 in DNA: TGTGCCAGCAGCTCGTGGGGGGCGCTGGGCTACACCTTC.

The chain has TRBV5-1 and TRBJ2-1, with TRBD1 identical over 9 bases. This CDR3 region has 14 residues. The germline V gene has CDR1 SGHRS and CDR2 YFSETQ. V gave up 1 base and J gave up 6 bases; unmatched junction bases: 2. CDR3 sequence (DNA): TGCGCCAGCAGCTTGCGGGACAGGGCCAATGAGCAGTTCTTC. It specifies CASSLRDRANEQFF.

J is TRBJ2-5 and V is TRBV2, with 7 bases fitting TRBD2. The trim removed 8 bases at V and 7 bases at J, leaving 10 bases unmatched. The CDR3 spans 13 residues. CDR1 is SNHLY and CDR2 is FYNNEI in the germline V gene. The CDR3 loop is CASGGLSKGTQYF. The CDR3 nucleotides read TGTGCCAGCGGGGGACTATCAAAGGGGACCCAGTACTTC.

The chain couples TRBV7-8 to TRBJ2-1, with 7 bases fitting TRBD2. The J segment lost 0 bases and the V segment lost 8 bases, leaving 10 bases of the junction unmatched. In germline, CDR1 is SGHVS, CDR2 FQNEAQ. The CDR3 is 16 residues long. CDR3 loop: CASAPRGGSSYNEQFF. The CDR3 coding sequence is TGTGCCAGCGCCCCCCGGGGAGGGAGCTCCTACAATGAGCAGTTCTTC.